The next 5 T cell receptor beta chains were all read from a single sample in a study of technical replicates of blood from a handful of donors. The assay was immunoSEQ multiplex PCR, and TCRdb's table has in-frame clones only and misses some. Altogether roughly 85,000 clones are present, about 94% being singletons, with the ten largest covering over 0.2%. Sequencing was done on a sample of T cells isolated from PBMCs. These receptors originate from a human donor in good health.

The rearrangement links TRBV19 to TRBJ2-7; 9 positions agree with TRBD1. The CDR3 length is 15 residues. Germline V gene data show CDR1 as LNHDA and CDR2 as SQIVND (reference sequence). Trimming at V came to 5 bases and at J to 1 base, leaving 6 bases not matched to a gene. Here the CDR3 DNA reads TGTGCCAGTAGTGACCGGGACAGGGTTTCCTACGAGCAGTACTTC. Translating it yields CASSDRDRVSYEQYF.

This clone has more than one count but fewer than ten. The chain has TRBV5-1 and TRBJ2-2; a weak D match, TRBD1 (6 bases). Trimming cost V 0 bases and J 0 bases, with 6 bases left between them. Germline CDR1 and CDR2: SGHRS and YFSETQ. The CDR3 runs 15 residues. CDR3 protein: CASSLDRANTGELFF. The CDR3 DNA reads TGCGCCAGCAGCTTGGACAGGGCGAACACCGGGGAGCTGTTTTTT.

This rearrangement joins TRBV28 to TRBJ1-1; D is unclear. The germline V gene has CDR1 MDHEN and CDR2 SYDVKM. The CDR3 sequence is 19 residues long. V lost 7 bases and J 8 bases, leaving 35 bases between the germline ends. Here the CDR3 DNA reads TGTGCCAGCAAACCCCCTCGGGCGAGGGTTCCTCAAATACAAATAGAAGCTTTCTTT. Translating gives CASKPPRARVPQIQIEAFF.

V usage is TRBV7-8 and J usage is TRBJ1-1; no clear D. In germline, CDR1 is SGHVS, CDR2 FQNEAQ. Trimming took 1 base from V and 4 from J, leaving 13 bases between them. The CDR3 sequence is 15 residues long. The CDR3 here is CASSLDGSAFTEAFF. The CDR3 DNA follows: TGTGCCAGCAGCTTAGATGGCAGCGCCTTCACTGAAGCTTTCTTT.

About this clone: This CDR3 is also generated by other DNA sequences in the sample. The V and J genes are TRBV18 and TRBJ2-7; TRBD2 matches 9 bases. The ends lost 3 bases at V and 4 bases at J; junction bases unmatched: 7. Per germline, CDR1 KGHSH and CDR2 LQKENI. The CDR3 is 15 amino acids. CDR3 DNA: TGTGCCAGCTCACCTCCAGCGGGGGGCTCTTACGAGCAGTACTTC. Protein: CASSPPAGGSYEQYF.